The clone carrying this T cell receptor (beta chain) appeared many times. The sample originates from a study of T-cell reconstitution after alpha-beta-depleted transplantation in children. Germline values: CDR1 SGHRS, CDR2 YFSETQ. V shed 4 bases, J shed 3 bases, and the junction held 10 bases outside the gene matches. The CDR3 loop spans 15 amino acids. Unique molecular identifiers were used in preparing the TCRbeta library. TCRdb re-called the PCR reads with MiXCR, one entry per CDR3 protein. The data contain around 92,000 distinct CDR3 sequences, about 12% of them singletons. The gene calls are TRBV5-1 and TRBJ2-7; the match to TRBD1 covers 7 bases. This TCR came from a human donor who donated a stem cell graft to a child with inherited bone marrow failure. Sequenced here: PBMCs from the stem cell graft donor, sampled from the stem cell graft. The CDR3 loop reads CASSLSGTAYYEQYF. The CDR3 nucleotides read TGCGCCAGCAGCCTATCCGGGACAGCGTACTACGAGCAGTACTTC.